This entry concerns a single T cell receptor beta chain. This clone's antigen is unknown. The sample comes from a study of cytomegalovirus exposure and HLA in healthy donors (TCRdb year 2017). General notes on the study: An earlier analysis of a few hundred of the donors reported approximately 280 Gb of sequence data and 95 million to 140 million unique TCR beta sequences obtained from around 190 million T cells. An early release that covered about 600 HLA-typed donors contained approximately 300 gigabases of sequencing data and 75 million to 100 million unique TCR sequences. Of the roughly 400 genotyped donors, approximately 82% fell in the genetic ancestry cluster associated with self-reported Caucasian donors. The aim of the study was to test whether cataloging public T cell receptors could identify signatures of past pathogen exposure. The study profiled the T cell repertoires of hundreds of subjects by immunosequencing and related them to cytomegalovirus serostatus. Besides the first cohort of roughly 700 subjects, a separate validation cohort made up of some 110 different subjects was used. To predict cytomegalovirus infection status, the study combined high-throughput TCR immunosequencing, statistical association of individual TCRs with disease status, and machine learning. In a later analysis, previously published TCR beta repertoires from hundreds of donors were re-analyzed and high-resolution HLA genotyping was added so that TCR occurrence patterns could be studied. The later analysis used no new phenotypic data to find candidate immune exposures, relying instead on TCR beta sequences and their occurrence across donors. An earlier analysis of roughly 600 of the donors used high-throughput TCR beta sequencing to judge whether each TCR beta V gene segment behaved as functional or pseudogenic. Donor age, sex, ethnicity and CMV serostatus were collected together with the repertoire data. Genome-wide SNP genotypes for about three fifths of the roughly 700 donors were used in a later genetic analysis, which treated that subset as a discovery cohort. Every discovery cohort repertoire had been produced on one sequencing platform. Class I and class II HLA loci were covered by the typing at four-digit resolution. Typing coverage varied by locus: about 629-630 donors for A, B, C, DRB1 and DQB1; some 520 for DQA1; over 600 for DPA1; some 470 for DPB1. Because of strong linkage in the cohort, roughly five DR-DQ haplotypes were treated as single units for association and clustering. On average, over 200,000 unique TCR beta nucleotide sequences were sequenced per donor among 300 to 500 genotyped donors of the cohort, with roughly a sixth of those sequences being non-productive.

Results and caveats for the whole study, not just this receptor: In the study, 150 to 200 TCR beta chains were listed as associated with cytomegalovirus. Three of the identified cytomegalovirus-associated TCR beta chains were confirmed in vitro to be specific for cytomegalovirus antigens. Immune exposure information for the cohort was limited to CMV serostatus. Because some donors lacked HLA typing at each locus, the association tests relied only on the typed subset. In a later analysis, HLA-associated TCR beta chains showed more clonal expansion and lower generation probabilities than non-associated chains that were equally common. A further reported finding was that TCR beta sequences accurately predicted the HLA-A and HLA-B alleles for most subjects in the first cohort. In a later analysis, most CMV-associated TCR beta chains were found to appear HLA-restricted, with HLA associations seemingly driven largely by CMV exposure. The authors suggested that the approach could potentially be extended to other disease states and immunological phenotypes. A later analysis associated about 16,000 TCR beta sequences with specific HLA alleles at a false discovery rate of 0.05. The classifier was reported to diagnose cytomegalovirus status with high specificity and sensitivity in both the original cohort and the validation cohort. In an earlier analysis of some 500 of the donors, most TCR beta V segments were observed in productive rearrangements about 87% or about 30% of the time, broadly matching IMGT annotations. Only TCR beta chains were sequenced in this cohort, and the absence of alpha or paired-chain data limited detectable features. Correlated functional status among segregating V segments might reflect linkage disequilibrium, but an unknown experimental factor could not be ruled out. In a later analysis, TCR association rates were found to vary across HLA loci, with the most associated TCRs seen for DRB1 alleles and the fewest for HLA-C alleles. Compared with the roughly 720-donor mean, donors in an Asian-associated ancestry cluster had fewer N-insertions in productive TCRs, according to a later genetic analysis. Some IMGT-functional V segments, including TRBV6-2 and TRBV6-3, could not be distinguished by the 87-base-pair reads and were therefore excluded. A later genetic analysis associated a missense DCLRE1C variant with V-gene and J-gene trimming of TCR beta chains, and an independent cohort replicated the association. The earlier analysis of some 540 of the donors excluded 15 to 20 rarely observed V segments, including chromosome 9 orphons, because counts were too low. In a later analysis, several top co-occurrence clusters were reported to appear linked to parvovirus B19, influenza, CMV and Epstein-Barr virus. Roughly uniform sequencing depth across donors was assumed in presence/absence analyses, although this assumption may not hold. Most TCR sequences were seen in very few donors, while some public TCRs were found in many individuals. When HLA alleles, especially DR and DQ, strongly co-occurred, TCR associations were difficult to assign to individual alleles. A cluster of highly shared sequence variants was judged likely to represent a technical artifact of the sequencing pipeline.

The germline V gene encodes CDR1 MDHEN and CDR2 SYDVKM. V is pruned by 6 bases and J by 5 bases, leaving 3 bases of the junction without a gene match. Spanning cysteine to phenylalanine, the CDR3 consists of 13 amino acids. Solely the CDR3 DNA is kept, with 39 bases framed from the first base. Library method: the immunoSEQ multiplex PCR assay. For the multiplex PCR, a mixture combining 60 forward primers for TCR Vbeta segments and 13 reverse primers for TCR Jbeta segments was used. A multiplex PCR assay on genomic DNA amplified the CDR3 region of rearranged TCR beta genes. The amplified TCR beta libraries were sequenced on the Illumina HiSeq System as 87-base-pair reads. Per the source publication's procedure: Across the roughly 700 repertoires, a later analysis counted 60 million to 90 million unique TCR beta chains, approximately 10 million of which were shared by at least two donors. A nearest-neighbor algorithm error-corrected the raw reads and collapsed the reads into unique sequences, merging closely related sequences to remove PCR and sequencing errors. V, D and J gene segments were assigned by aligning CDR3 sequences to IMGT reference sequences. For a sequence to be retained, a match of at least six nucleotides was required to both a V gene segment and a J gene segment. A rearrangement was called productive if the CDR3 had no stop codons and remained in frame with V and J, and every other rearrangement was called non-productive. CDR3 was defined by IMGT convention, running from the second conserved V-encoded cysteine to the conserved J-encoded phenylalanine. The earlier analysis of 500 to 600 of the donors excluded sequences that lacked an unambiguous match to a single V gene segment. In an earlier analysis of some 590 of the donors, a V segment was called functional when productive rearrangements were above 56.7%, and segregating when the standard deviation between donors exceeded 5%. To diagnose cytomegalovirus status from the catalog of TCR beta chain sequences, a statistical classification framework was built. V and J gene assignment, in a later analysis, came from comparing TCR nucleotide sequences with IMGT/GENE-DB human TR gene sequences. In a later analysis, CDR3 sequences and most-parsimonious VDJ recombination scenarios were assigned using the TCRdist pipeline. In a later analysis, every TCR beta chain was defined by the combination of its CDR3 amino acid sequence and its V-gene family, and reads without a unique V-gene family were dropped. A later analysis removed roughly 590 highly shared, low-generation-probability nucleotide sequences to deal with suspected cross-contamination and a sequencing artifact. In a later analysis, a clonal expansion index for each public chain was calculated from normalized within-repertoire ranks of inferred template counts. Generation probabilities in a later analysis came from a VDJ recombination model fitted to out-of-frame rearrangements, and those results were checked against IGoR. Hypergeometric tests were used in a later analysis to score TCR-TCR, TCR-HLA and TCR-CMV co-occurrence, with a repertoire-size bias correction applied to the TCR pairs. False discovery rates were estimated in a later analysis by permuting HLA or CMV assignments 20 times. In a later analysis, co-occurring TCRs were grouped using DBSCAN, and TCRdist sequence similarity was added for clustering within HLA-allele-positive subsets. Co-occurrence clustering excluded repertoires with fewer than 30,000 or more than 120,000 public chains, plus five with anomalous nucleotide sharing. TCRdb took this table from immuneACCESS and kept in-frame rearrangements with V and J called. Such tables lack part of the clones; where checked against another copy, unresolved V genes explain under half of the gap, and the rest is unexplained. The D gene and trimming were derived from the DNA, and the V and J assignments and clone size from that table. The table for this sample records some 48,000 clones. Of the sample, 20% to 30% falls within the top ten clones.

The cohort comprised fewer than 700 healthy bone marrow donors. Cohort members were all nominally healthy when sampled, although unrecorded immune exposures were likely present. The donor was CMV seropositive and was included in the group of 289 seropositive cohort members. A peripheral blood sample was provided by each donor, and peripheral blood mononuclear cells were used for TCR beta sequencing. The Qiagen DNeasy Blood Extraction Kit was used to extract genomic DNA from the blood cell samples. Source material: PBMCs. The chain was built from TRBV28 and TRBJ2-3; TRBD1 aligns with 9 central bases. This receptor was taken from a man aged 40-50 years in good health and CMV-seropositive. Here is the DNA: TGTGCCAGCAGGCGGACAGGGGTAGATACGCAGTATTTT. It encodes CASRRTGVDTQYF.